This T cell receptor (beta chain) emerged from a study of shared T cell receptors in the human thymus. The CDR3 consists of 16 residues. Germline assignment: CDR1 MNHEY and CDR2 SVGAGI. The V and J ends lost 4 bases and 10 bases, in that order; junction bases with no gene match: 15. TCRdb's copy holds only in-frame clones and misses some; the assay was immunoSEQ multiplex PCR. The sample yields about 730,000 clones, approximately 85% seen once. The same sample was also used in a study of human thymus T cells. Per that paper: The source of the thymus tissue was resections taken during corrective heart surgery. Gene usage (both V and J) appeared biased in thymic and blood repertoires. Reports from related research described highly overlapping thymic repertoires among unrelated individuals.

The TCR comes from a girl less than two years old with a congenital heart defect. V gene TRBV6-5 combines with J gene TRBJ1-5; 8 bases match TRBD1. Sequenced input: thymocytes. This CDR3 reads CASSSRDRTFGRPQHF. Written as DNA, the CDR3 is TGTGCCAGCAGTTCCAGGGACAGGACCTTCGGCCGTCCCCAGCATTTT.